The 18 T cell receptor beta chains below come from one sample, sequenced in a study of blood T cell repertoires in COVID-19. The repertoire was sequenced with immunoSEQ multiplex PCR; TCRdb's copy has only in-frame clones and lacks some. The sample holds about 220,000 clones, 85% to 90% seen once. The source material was PBMCs or T cells enriched from blood (not recorded which). The source is a woman under 30 in a cohort exposed to, infected with or recovered from COVID-19 (not recorded which).

The chain uses TRBV7-9 and TRBJ2-5; D uncertain. Germline V gives CDR1 SEHNR, CDR2 FQNEAQ (reference sequence). CDR3 length equals 12 residues. Trimming stripped 4 bases from V and 7 bases from J, with 10 bases between. CDR3 sequence: CASSSVVGTQYF. DNA of the CDR3: TGTGCCAGCAGCTCCGTGGTCGGGACCCAGTACTTC.

This sequence joins TRBV5-1 and TRBJ2-1; D unclear. V dropped 1 base and J dropped 0 bases, with 11 bases sitting between them. The CDR3 is 16 amino acids. Germline lookup yields CDR1 SGHRS and CDR2 YFSETQ. CDR3 protein: CASSLTSTSSYNEQFF. The CDR3, as DNA: TGCGCCAGCAGCTTGACCTCAACCAGCTCCTACAATGAGCAGTTCTTC.

The chain recombines TRBV19 with TRBJ1-3; unclear D gene. Germline V gene sequence: CDR1 LNHDA, CDR2 SQIVND (reference sequence). V lost 2 bases, J lost 4 bases, and 6 bases lay in between. This CDR3 is 13 amino acids long. This chain's CDR3 is CASSIMAGNTIYF. As DNA, the CDR3 is TGTGCCAGTAGTATAATGGCCGGAAACACCATATATTTT.

V gene TRBV7-9 combines with J gene TRBJ1-1; tentative D call: TRBD1 (5 bases). This CDR3 spans 15 amino acids. Germline assignment: CDR1 SEHNR and CDR2 FQNEAQ (reference sequence). V shed 5 bases and J shed 1 base, with 14 bases lying between them. The CDR3 nucleotides are TGTGCCAGCAGCCCAGGGAACGAGGCGAACACTGAAGCTTTCTTT. Protein: CASSPGNEANTEAFF.

The rearrangement uses TRBV5-1 and TRBJ1-4, with unresolved D. The CDR3 is made up of 14 amino acids. Germline-derived CDR1 and CDR2 are SGHRS and YFSETQ. V lost 5 bases and J 7 bases, leaving 15 bases between the germline ends. CDR3 region: CASSPGGGSEKLFF. CDR3 DNA sequence: TGCGCCAGCAGTCCCGGAGGTGGGAGTGAAAAACTGTTTTTT.

V gene TRBV7-6 combines with J gene TRBJ1-2; 9 bases align to TRBD1. The V gene end was trimmed by 5 bases and the J gene end by 8 bases; junction bases not matched to a gene: 6. The CDR3 has 13 residues. The germline CDR1 and CDR2 sequences are SGHVS and FNYEAQ. Here the CDR3 reads CASSPWDREGYTF. The CDR3 region has the DNA TGTGCCAGCAGCCCGTGGGACAGGGAAGGCTACACCTTC.

The J gene is TRBJ1-2, the V gene TRBV25-1, with D possibly matching TRBD1 (6 bases). This CDR3 is built from 13 residues. The V end was cut by 1 base, the J end by 7 bases, with 10 bases between. Looked up from germline, CDR1 is MGHDK and CDR2 is SYGVNS. CDR3 sequence (DNA): TGTGCCAGCAGTGAATGGGGACAAAGTGGCTACACCTTC. Its protein is CASSEWGQSGYTF.

The chain recombines TRBV29-1 with TRBJ2-5; 8 positions match TRBD2. Per the germline V gene, CDR1 is SQVTM and CDR2 is ANQGSEA. The CDR3 consists of 13 residues. The J segment lost 4 bases and the V segment lost 7 bases, leaving 8 bases of the junction unmatched. DNA for the CDR3: TGCAGCGGGCTGACTAGCGCCATAGAGACCCAGTACTTC. Translated: CSGLTSAIETQYF.

This sequence joins TRBV4-1 and TRBJ1-2, with D unresolved. Trimming removed 0 bases at V and 6 bases at J, with 11 bases between. From germline, CDR1 is MGHRA and CDR2 YSYEKL. This CDR3 is built from 14 residues. CDR3 coding DNA: TGCGCCAGCAGCCAAGACTGGGTAGCGGATGGCTACACCTTC. This sequence encodes CASSQDWVADGYTF.

This clone was counted ten times or more. The chain has TRBV25-1 and TRBJ1-5; perhaps TRBD1 as D (5 bases). In germline, CDR1 is MGHDK, CDR2 SYGVNS. The V and J ends lost 6 bases and 3 bases respectively, with 21 bases between them. CDR3 size: 17 residues. In DNA, the CDR3 is TGTGCCAGCAGACGAGGTCGGGGGTGGGCAGTCAATCAGCCCCAGCATTTT. Translated: CASRRGRGWAVNQPQHF.

Only a few counts were recorded for this clone. This rearrangement joins TRBV12-5 to TRBJ2-1; perhaps TRBD1 as D (6 bases). Trimming stripped 6 bases from V and 10 bases from J, with 22 bases between. Per the germline V gene, CDR1 is LGHNT and CDR2 is FRNRAP. This CDR3 contains 15 residues. CDR3 in amino acids: CASGQGPVYPREQFF. CDR3 nucleotides: TGTGCTAGTGGACAGGGACCGGTTTACCCTAGGGAGCAGTTCTTC.

The rearrangement uses TRBV4-2 and TRBJ2-3, with 10 bases lining up with TRBD2. The CDR3 spans 15 residues. Germline lookup yields CDR1 LGHNA and CDR2 YNFKEQ. The V and J ends lost 4 bases and 3 bases, in that order; junction bases with no gene match: 4. The chain's CDR3 is CASSPTSGKTDTQYF. DNA for the CDR3: TGTGCCAGCAGCCCTACTAGCGGGAAGACAGATACGCAGTATTTT.

V usage is TRBV2 and J usage is TRBJ1-5, with D hard to call. The germline V gene has CDR1 SNHLY and CDR2 FYNNEI. The CDR3 covers 13 residues. V lost 7 bases and J 3 bases, leaving 10 bases between the germline ends. CDR3 amino acids: CASKRDSNQPQHF. Here the CDR3 DNA reads TGTGCCAGCAAGAGGGATTCCAATCAGCCCCAGCATTTT. Full variable domain (rest looked up from reference TRBV2 and TRBJ1-5): EPEVTQTPSHQVTQMGQEVILRCVPISNHLYFYWYRQILGQKVEFLVSFYNNEISEKSEIFDDQFSVERPDGSNFTLKIRSTKLEDSAMYFCASKRDSNQPQHFGDGTRLSIL.

This chain connects TRBV4-1 to TRBJ2-1, with D uncertain. CDR1 and CDR2 (germline): MGHRA, YSYEKL. V was pared by 3 bases and J by 0 bases, with 12 bases between. The length of the CDR3 is 16 residues. CDR3 bases: TGCGCCAGCAGCCACGCGCACAGAAGCTCCTACAATGAGCAGTTCTTC. This gives the protein CASSHAHRSSYNEQFF.

The rearrangement links TRBV24-1 to TRBJ1-5; 7 bases are shared with TRBD1. The CDR3 spans 14 residues. With 9 bases clipped from V and 4 bases from J, the junction kept 8 bases outside the gene matches. Per the germline V gene, CDR1 is KGHDR and CDR2 is SFDVKD. Here the CDR3 reads CATGQGVNNQPQHF. DNA for the CDR3: TGTGCCACCGGGCAGGGGGTAAATAATCAGCCCCAGCATTTT.

The chain employs TRBV19 and TRBJ2-2; TRBD2 matches 14 bases. Germline CDR1 and CDR2: LNHDA and SQIVND (reference sequence). V shed 6 bases and J 4 bases; nucleotides not matched to a gene: 4. The length of the CDR3 is 16 residues. CDR3 sequence reads: CASSGLAGGFTGELFF. The CDR3 DNA reads as TGTGCCAGTAGCGGACTAGCGGGAGGTTTCACCGGGGAGCTGTTTTTT. Variable domain in full (rest from reference TRBV19 and TRBJ2-2): DGGITQSPKYLFRKEGQNVTLSCEQNLNHDAMYWYRQDPGQGLRLIYYSQIVNDFQKGDIAEGYSVSREKKESFPLTVTSAQKNPTAFYLCASSGLAGGFTGELFFGEGSRLTVL.

The V gene is TRBV6-5, the J gene TRBJ1-5; the D gene is possibly TRBD1 (5 bases). The V gene's germline CDR1 is MNHEY and CDR2 SVGAGI. Trimming took off 2 bases at V and 2 bases at J, with 10 bases between the two ends. This CDR3 comprises 15 residues. CDR3 sequence: CASSYGGDRNQPQHF. CDR3 sequence (DNA): TGTGCCAGCAGTTACGGGGGGGATCGCAATCAGCCCCAGCATTTT.

V usage is TRBV7-7 and J usage is TRBJ2-5; 12 bases are shared with TRBD1. The V gene's germline CDR1 is SSHAT and CDR2 FNYEAQ (reference sequence). V was pared by 5 bases and J by 5 bases, with 6 bases of the junction left unmatched. The length of the CDR3 is 15 residues. The DNA of the CDR3 is TGTGCCAGCAGCGCAGGGACAGGGGGCGCGGAGACCCAGTACTTC. Its protein is CASSAGTGGAETQYF. Complete variable domain (other parts from reference TRBV7-7 and TRBJ2-5): GAGVSQSPRYKVTKRGQDVTLRCDPISSHATLYWYQQALGQGPEFLTYFNYEAQPDKSGLPSDRFSAERPEGSISTLTIQRTEQRDSAMYRCASSAGTGGAETQYFGPGTRLLVL.